This TCR beta chain derives from a study of T cell responses to AZD1222 COVID-19 vaccine. Overall study findings and caveats: Females outnumbered males among donors, who were mostly white British; clonal diversity was possibly underestimated.

The CDR3 totals 14 residues. Germline assignment: CDR1 MNHNS and CDR2 SASEGT. Trimming took 1 base from V and 10 from J, leaving 11 bases between them. Profiled with immunoSEQ multiplex PCR; TCRdb holds only in-frame clones, not every one. This sample has about 49,000 clones, with 70% to 85% found just once. Details on this clone: Its antigen is unidentified.

The sequence derives from an adult in good health. This rearrangement joins TRBV6-1 to TRBJ1-6; no reliable D call. Sequenced here: peripheral blood, sampled on day 0 of MenACWY control vaccination. CDR3 DNA: TGTGCCAGCAGTGAAGAGTGGGTGGGATCACCCCTCCACTTT. It specifies CASSEEWVGSPLHF.